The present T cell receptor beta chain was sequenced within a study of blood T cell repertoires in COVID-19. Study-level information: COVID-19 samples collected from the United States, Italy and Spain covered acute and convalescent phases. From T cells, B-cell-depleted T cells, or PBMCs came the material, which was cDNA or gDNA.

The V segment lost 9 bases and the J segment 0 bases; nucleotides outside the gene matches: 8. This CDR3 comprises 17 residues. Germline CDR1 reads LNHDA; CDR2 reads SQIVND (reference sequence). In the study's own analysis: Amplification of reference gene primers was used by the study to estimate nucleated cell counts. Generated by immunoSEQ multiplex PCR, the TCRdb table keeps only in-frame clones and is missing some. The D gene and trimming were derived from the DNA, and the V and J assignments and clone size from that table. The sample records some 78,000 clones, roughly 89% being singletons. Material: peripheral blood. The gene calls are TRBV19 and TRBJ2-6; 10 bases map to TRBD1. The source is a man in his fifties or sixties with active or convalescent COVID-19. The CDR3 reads CASRTGGKSSGANVLTF. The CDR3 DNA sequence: TGTGCCAGCCGGACAGGGGGAAAGAGCTCTGGGGCCAACGTCCTGACTTTC.